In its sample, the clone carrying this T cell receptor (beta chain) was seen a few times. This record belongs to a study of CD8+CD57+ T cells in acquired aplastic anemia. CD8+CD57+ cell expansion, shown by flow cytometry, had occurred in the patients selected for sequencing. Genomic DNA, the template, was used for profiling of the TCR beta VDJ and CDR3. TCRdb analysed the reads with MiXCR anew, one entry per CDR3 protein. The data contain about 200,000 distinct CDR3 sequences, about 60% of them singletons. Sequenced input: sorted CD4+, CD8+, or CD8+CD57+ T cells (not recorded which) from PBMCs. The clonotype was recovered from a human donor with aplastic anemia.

CDR3 residues: CATKGVYNEQFF. CDR3 sequence (DNA): TGTGCCACCAAGGGAGTCTACAATGAGCAGTTCTTC. V is TRBV24-1 and J is TRBJ2-1; maybe TRBD2 (5 bases). V lost 8 bases and J lost 3, with 7 bases in between. The germline V gene encodes CDR1 KGHDR and CDR2 SFDVKD. The CDR3 is 12 residues long.